The T cell receptor (beta chain) under discussion was sequenced for a study of metastatic and nonmetastatic thyroid tumors. Across the whole study: It was across blood and tumor or nodule tissue from malignant and benign thyroid patients that repertoires were compared.

Germline V gene data show CDR1 as SEHNR and CDR2 as FQNEAQ (reference sequence). CDR3 size: 15 residues. Thyroid surgery was preceded by no treatment in any patient. This clone was observed many times. Its target is unknown. The junction and the germline gene differ at one end; a read error may be behind it. The identical CDR3 is also encoded by other nucleotide sequences in the sample. Regarding the study as a whole: Versus benign nodules, malignant thyroid tumors reportedly had significantly higher TCR beta diversity, in blood and tumor.

In the original workflow: For papillary thyroid cancer, a distant-metastasis classifier was constructed from CDR3 differences observed across clinicopathological groups. TCRdb re-called the PCR reads via MiXCR. The V and J calls come from TCRdb's annotation, not from the publication. The sample holds 50,000 to 65,000 clones, about 4% seen once. This chain uses TRBV7-9 with TRBJ1-3; 9 nucleotides align to TRBD1. Sequenced material: blood. The receptor's source is a female donor with papillary thyroid cancer or a benign thyroid nodule (not recorded which). Some clones in this sample may be carry-over from other donors' samples. The CDR3 nucleotides are TGTGCCAGCAGCTCGGGGGACAGGGTCGGAAGCACCATATATTTT. Amino acid sequence: CASSSGDRVGSTIYF. The variable domain in full, completed from reference TRBV7-9 and TRBJ1-3, reads DTGVSQNPRHKITKRGQNVTFRCDPISEHNRLYWYRQTLGQGPEFLTYFQNEAQLEKSRLLSDRFSAERPKGSFSTLEIQRTEQGDSAMYLCASSSGDRVGSTIYFGEGSWLTVV.